This T cell receptor beta chain was identified in a study of OX40 agonist ivuxolimab in advanced cancers. Study-wide background: Given to patients was ivuxolimab, an agonistic anti-OX40 (CD134) antibody. Study-wide results and caveats: Some patients without response likewise showed low normalized clonal expansion. Expanded peripheral T-cell antigen specificity went undetermined.

Assay: immunoSEQ multiplex PCR; the TCRdb copy retains only in-frame clones and omits some. Of roughly 74,000 clones detected, 80% to 85% appear once; the ten largest clones hold less than 2.5%. To note about this clone: The antigen is undetermined.

Samples were taken at baseline and on day 1 of cycles 4 and 7. The TCR sequence derives from an adult with an advanced solid tumor such as melanoma, head and neck, liver or kidney cancer. Sequencing used CD4+ or CD8+ T cells sorted from blood, obtained in a trial of the OX40 agonist ivuxolimab.

The CDR3 loop is CASSIGDSLGETQYF. As DNA, the CDR3 is TGTGCCAGTAGTATAGGGGACTCTCTCGGGGAGACCCAGTACTTC. This chain joins TRBV19 and TRBJ2-5; possibly TRBD2 for D (6 bases). Germline lookup yields CDR1 LNHDA and CDR2 SQIVND (reference sequence). CDR3 length equals 15 residues. V was shortened by 1 base and J by 5 bases, with 14 bases between the two germline ends.